This TCR beta chain comes out of a study of blood T cells in healthy people across ages. RNA extraction gave at least 5 micrograms of total RNA per sample. For this clonotype: Its cognate antigen is unknown.

J gave up 10 bases and V 0 bases, and 7 bases lay outside the gene matches. Germline V gives CDR1 SQVTM, CDR2 ANQGSEA. The CDR3 covers 15 residues. Study-level findings and limits: Among T cells, TCR beta diversity per million cells dropped roughly linearly as age rose.

Alongside a J-beta primer mix, a sample-barcoded 5' primer served in a second PCR lasting about 7 to 11 cycles. TCRdb fed the 5' RACE reads into MiXCR, producing one record per CDR3 protein. The table lists over a million distinct CDR3 sequences, 20% to 25% of them singletons, with about 0.72% in the top ten. The same sample was also used in a study of T cells of mothers and their children. This second report adds: Each mother gave over 8 million TCR beta CDR3 reads; each child, several million. Related mother-child pairs shared slightly more overlap than unrelated pairs, but the difference was non-significant.

The sample comprised blood. V and J are TRBV29-1 and TRBJ2-1; 12 bases line up with TRBD1. The receptor comes from a girl aged 2-10 years in good health. The CDR3 sequence is CSVEDPGQGALEQFF. The CDR3 coding sequence is TGCAGCGTTGAAGATCCGGGACAGGGGGCGTTAGAGCAGTTCTTC.